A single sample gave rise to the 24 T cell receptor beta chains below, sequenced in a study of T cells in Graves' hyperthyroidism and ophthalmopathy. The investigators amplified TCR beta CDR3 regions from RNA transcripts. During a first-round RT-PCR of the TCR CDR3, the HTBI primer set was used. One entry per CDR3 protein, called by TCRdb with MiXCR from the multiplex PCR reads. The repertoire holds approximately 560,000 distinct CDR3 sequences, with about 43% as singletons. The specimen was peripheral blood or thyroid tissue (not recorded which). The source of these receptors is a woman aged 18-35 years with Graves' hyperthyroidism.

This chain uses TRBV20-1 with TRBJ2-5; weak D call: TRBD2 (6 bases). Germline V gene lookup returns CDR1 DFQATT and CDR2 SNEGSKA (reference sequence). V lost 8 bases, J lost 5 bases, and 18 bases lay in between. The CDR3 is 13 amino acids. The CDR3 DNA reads TGCAGTTCGGGCGGGATATCCATCGAGACCCAGTACTTC. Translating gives CSSGGISIETQYF.

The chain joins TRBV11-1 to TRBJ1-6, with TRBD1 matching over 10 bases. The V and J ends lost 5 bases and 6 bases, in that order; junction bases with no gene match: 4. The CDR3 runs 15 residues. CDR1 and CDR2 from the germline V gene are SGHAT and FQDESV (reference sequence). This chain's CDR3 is CASSVGDRGNSPLHF. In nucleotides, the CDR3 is TGTGCCAGCAGCGTGGGGGACAGGGGTAATTCACCCCTCCACTTT. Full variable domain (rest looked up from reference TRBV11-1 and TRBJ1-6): EAEVAQSPRYKITEKSQAVAFWCDPISGHATLYWYRQILGQGPELLVQFQDESVVDDSQLPKDRFSAERLKGVDSTLKIQPAELGDSAMYLCASSVGDRGNSPLHFGNGTRLTVT.

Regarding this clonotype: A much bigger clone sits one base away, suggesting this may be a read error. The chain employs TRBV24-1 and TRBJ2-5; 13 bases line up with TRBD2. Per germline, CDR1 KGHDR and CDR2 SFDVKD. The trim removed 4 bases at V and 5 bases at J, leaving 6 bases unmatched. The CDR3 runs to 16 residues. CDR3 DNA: TGTGCCACCAGTGACACGGGACTAGCGGGATGTGAGACCCAGTACTTC. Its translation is CATSDTGLAGCETQYF.

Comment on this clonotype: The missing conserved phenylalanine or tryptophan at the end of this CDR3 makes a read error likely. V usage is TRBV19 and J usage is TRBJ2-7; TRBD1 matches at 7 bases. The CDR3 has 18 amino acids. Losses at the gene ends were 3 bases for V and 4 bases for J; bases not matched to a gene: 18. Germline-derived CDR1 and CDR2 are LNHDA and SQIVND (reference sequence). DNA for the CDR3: TGTGCCAGTAGTATCCGTTCCTTCCAGCGGACAGGCTCATACGAGCAGTACCTC. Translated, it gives CASSIRSFQRTGSYEQYL.

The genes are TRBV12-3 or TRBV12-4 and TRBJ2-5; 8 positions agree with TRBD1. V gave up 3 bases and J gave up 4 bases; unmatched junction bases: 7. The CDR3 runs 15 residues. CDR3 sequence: CASSFRQGSGETQYF. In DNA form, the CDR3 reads TGTGCCAGCAGTTTTAGACAGGGGTCGGGAGAGACCCAGTACTTC.

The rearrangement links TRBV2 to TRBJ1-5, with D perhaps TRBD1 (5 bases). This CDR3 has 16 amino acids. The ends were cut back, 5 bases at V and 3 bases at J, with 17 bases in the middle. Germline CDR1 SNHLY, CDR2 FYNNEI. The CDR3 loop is CASSYSAGSINQPQHF. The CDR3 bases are TGTGCCAGCAGTTATAGTGCAGGGTCAATCAATCAGCCCCAGCATTTT.

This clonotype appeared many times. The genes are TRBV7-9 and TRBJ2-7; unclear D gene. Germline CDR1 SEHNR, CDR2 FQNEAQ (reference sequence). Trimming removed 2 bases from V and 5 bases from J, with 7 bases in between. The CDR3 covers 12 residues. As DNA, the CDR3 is TGTGCCAGCAGCTTACATCCCCACGAGCAGTACTTC. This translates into CASSLHPHEQYF.

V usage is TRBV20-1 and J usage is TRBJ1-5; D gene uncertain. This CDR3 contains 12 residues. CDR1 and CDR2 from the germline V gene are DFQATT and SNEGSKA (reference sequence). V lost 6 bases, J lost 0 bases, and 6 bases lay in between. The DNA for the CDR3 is TGCAGTGCAGCTTATAGCAATCAGCCCCAGCATTTT. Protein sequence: CSAAYSNQPQHF.

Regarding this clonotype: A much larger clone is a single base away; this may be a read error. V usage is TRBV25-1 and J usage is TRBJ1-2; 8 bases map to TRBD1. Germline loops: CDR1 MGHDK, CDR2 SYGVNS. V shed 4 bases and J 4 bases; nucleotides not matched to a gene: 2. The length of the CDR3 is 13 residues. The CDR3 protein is CASSAGGAYGYTF. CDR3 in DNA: TGTGCCAGCAGTGCAGGGGGCGCCTATGGCTACACCTTC.

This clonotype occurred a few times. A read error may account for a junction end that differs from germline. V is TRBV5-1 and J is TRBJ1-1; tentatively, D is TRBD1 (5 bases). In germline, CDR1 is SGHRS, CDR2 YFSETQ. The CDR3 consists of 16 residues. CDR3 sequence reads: CASREGEMGGSTEAFF. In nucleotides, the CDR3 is TGCGCCAGCAGGGAAGGGGAGATGGGCGGAAGCACTGAAGCTTTTTTT.

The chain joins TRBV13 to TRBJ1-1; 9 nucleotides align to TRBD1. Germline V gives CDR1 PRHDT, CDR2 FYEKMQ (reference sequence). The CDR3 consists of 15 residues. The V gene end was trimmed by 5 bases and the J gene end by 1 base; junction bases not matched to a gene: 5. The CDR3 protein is CASSRQGVQNTEAFF. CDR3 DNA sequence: TGTGCCAGCAGCCGACAGGGGGTTCAGAACACTGAAGCTTTCTTT.

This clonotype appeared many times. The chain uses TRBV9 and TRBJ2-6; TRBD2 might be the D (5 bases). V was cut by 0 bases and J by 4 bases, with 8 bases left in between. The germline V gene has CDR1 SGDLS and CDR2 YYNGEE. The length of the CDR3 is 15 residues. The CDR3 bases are TGTGCCAGCAGCGTAGAAGGCGGGGGGGCCAACGTCCTGACTTTC. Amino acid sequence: CASSVEGGGANVLTF.

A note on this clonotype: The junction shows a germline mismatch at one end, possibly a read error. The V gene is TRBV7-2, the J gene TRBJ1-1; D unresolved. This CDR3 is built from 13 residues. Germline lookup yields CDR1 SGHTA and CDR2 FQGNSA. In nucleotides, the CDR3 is TGTGCCAGCAGCTTTGTGGGGAACACTGAAGCTCTCTTT. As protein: CASSFVGNTEALF.

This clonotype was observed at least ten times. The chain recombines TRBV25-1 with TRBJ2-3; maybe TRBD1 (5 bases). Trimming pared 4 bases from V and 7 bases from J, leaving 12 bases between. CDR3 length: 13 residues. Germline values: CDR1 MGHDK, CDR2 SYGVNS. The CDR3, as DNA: TGTGCCAGCAGTGGCCCAGGGTCACATACGCAGTATTTT. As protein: CASSGPGSHTQYF.

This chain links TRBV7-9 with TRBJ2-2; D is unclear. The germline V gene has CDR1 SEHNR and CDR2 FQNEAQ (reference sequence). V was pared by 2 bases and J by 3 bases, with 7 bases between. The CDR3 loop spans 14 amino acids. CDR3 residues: CASSLIQYTGELFF. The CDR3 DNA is TGTGCCAGCAGCTTAATTCAGTACACCGGGGAGCTGTTTTTT.

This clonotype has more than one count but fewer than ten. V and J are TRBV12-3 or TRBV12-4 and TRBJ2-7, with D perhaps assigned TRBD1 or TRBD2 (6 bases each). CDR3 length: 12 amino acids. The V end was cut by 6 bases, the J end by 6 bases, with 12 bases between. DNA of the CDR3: TGTGCCAGCAGAGTAGGGGGACTCGAGCAGTACTTC. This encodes CASRVGGLEQYF.

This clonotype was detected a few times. The CDR3 loop reads CASSHAPASDLYQETQYF. In nucleotides, the CDR3 is TGCGCCAGCAGCCACGCCCCCGCTAGCGACCTGTACCAAGAGACCCAGTACTTC. This chain links TRBV4-3 with TRBJ2-5; the D gene is possibly TRBD2 (6 bases). Germline V CDR1 and CDR2: LGHNA, YSLEER. The CDR3 has 18 amino acids. With 3 bases removed from V and 0 bases from J, the gap between germline ends came to 20 bases.

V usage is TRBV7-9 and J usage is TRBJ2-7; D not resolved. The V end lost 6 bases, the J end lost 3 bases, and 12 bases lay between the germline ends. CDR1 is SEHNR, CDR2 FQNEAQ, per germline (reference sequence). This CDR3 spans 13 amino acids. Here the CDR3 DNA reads TGTGCCAGCAGAGGTCTCAAAAACTACGAGCAGTACTTC. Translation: CASRGLKNYEQYF.

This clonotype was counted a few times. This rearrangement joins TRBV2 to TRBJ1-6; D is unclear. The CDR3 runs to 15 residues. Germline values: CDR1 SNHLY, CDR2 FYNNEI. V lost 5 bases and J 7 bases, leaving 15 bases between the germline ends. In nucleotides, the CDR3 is TGTGCCAGCAGTTTTTCAGTCACCTTAAATTCACCCCTCCACTTT. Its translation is CASSFSVTLNSPLHF.

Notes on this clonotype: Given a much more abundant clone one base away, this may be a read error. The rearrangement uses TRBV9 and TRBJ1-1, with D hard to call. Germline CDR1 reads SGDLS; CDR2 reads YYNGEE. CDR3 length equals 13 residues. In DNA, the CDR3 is TGTGCCAGCAGCGGGGCACGAGAAACTGAAGCTTCCTTT. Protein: CASSGARETEASF.

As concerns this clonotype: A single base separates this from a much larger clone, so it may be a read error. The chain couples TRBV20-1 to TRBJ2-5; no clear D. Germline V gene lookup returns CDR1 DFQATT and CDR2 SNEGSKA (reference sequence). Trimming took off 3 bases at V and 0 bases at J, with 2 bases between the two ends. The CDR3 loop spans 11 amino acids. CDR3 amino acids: CSASHQETQYF. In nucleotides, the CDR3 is TGCAGTGCTAGTCACCAAGAGACCCAGTACTTC.

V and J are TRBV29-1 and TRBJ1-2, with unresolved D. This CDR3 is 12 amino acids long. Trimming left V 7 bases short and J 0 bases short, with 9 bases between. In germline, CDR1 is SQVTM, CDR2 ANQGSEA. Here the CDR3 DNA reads TGCAGCGCCCGGGTAGCTAACTATGGCTACACCTTC. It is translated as CSARVANYGYTF. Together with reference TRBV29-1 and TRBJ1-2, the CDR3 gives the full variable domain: SAVISQKPSRDICQRGTSLTIQCQVDSQVTMMFWYRQQPGQSLTLIATANQGSEATYESGFVIDKFPISRPNLTFSTLTVSNMSPEDSSIYLCSARVANYGYTFGSGTRLTVV.

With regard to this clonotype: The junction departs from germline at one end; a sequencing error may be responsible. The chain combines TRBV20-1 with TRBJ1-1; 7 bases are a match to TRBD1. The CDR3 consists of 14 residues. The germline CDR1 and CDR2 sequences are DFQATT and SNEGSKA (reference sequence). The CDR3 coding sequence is TGCAGTGCTAACCCAGTACAGGGGAACACTGAAGCCTTCTTT. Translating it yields CSANPVQGNTEAFF.

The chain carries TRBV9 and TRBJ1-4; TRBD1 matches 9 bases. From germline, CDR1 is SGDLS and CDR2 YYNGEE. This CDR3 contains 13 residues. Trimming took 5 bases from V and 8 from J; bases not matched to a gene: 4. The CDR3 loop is CASRGQGEEKLFF. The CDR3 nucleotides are TGTGCCAGCAGGGGACAGGGTGAGGAAAAACTGTTTTTT.